The clone carrying this T cell receptor beta chain was recorded a few times. No antigen is known for it. Cyclophosphamide on days +3 and +4 followed busulfan-fludarabine conditioning and a marrow graft. The data were produced by immunoSEQ multiplex PCR, yet TCRdb's version contains in-frame clones alone and is incomplete. The sample holds about 15,000 clones, 85% to 95% seen once. The data stem from a study of T cells after posttransplantation cyclophosphamide. Whole-study findings and limits: Tissue-infiltrating T cells from skin or gut overlapped little with blood T cells. TRB clonality was highly associated with recipient CMV seropositivity and reactivation. Donor-recipient repertoire similarity was low at 1-2 months, rising over year one.

The sequence was obtained from a male patient aged 60-69 years who received an allogeneic stem cell transplant from a related donor and was CMV-positive. The graft donor may account for some of the T cells. Sequences were derived from CD4+ T cells sorted from blood, sampled after allogeneic stem cell transplant with posttransplant cyclophosphamide.

CDR3 DNA: TGTGCCAGTAGTGCGAACAGGGGGAACACTGAAGCTTTCTTT. Translated, it gives CASSANRGNTEAFF. V gene TRBV19 combines with J gene TRBJ1-1; 7 nucleotides align to TRBD1. J gave up 1 base and V 5 bases, and 4 bases lay outside the gene matches. Germline CDR1 is LNHDA and CDR2 is SQIVND (reference sequence). This CDR3 spans 14 amino acids.